This TCR beta chain originates from a study of early T cells in non-severe SARS-CoV-2 infection. Germline V CDR1 and CDR2: GTSNPN, SVGIG (reference sequence). The CDR3 loop spans 10 amino acids. V gave up 2 bases and J gave up 7 bases, with 5 bases separating them. This clonotype showed up many times. TCRdb reprocessed the 5' RACE reads via MiXCR and lists one record per CDR3 protein. The sample shows approximately 79,000 distinct CDR3 sequences, around 13% of them seen only once. This TCR came from an adult who was a healthcare worker with PCR-confirmed SARS-CoV-2 infection or an uninfected control (not recorded which). Sequencing was done on a sample of whole blood. The chain carries TRBV30 and TRBJ1-1; the D is unclear. Here the CDR3 reads CAWSIIEAFF. DNA of the CDR3: TGTGCCTGGAGTATCATTGAAGCTTTCTTT.